This paragraph reports one T cell receptor beta chain. What it binds is unknown. The data belong to a study of OX40 agonist ivuxolimab in advanced cancers. Assay used: immunoSEQ multiplex PCR; TCRdb lists only in-frame clones, some missing. The repertoire holds about 39,000 clones, with 92% as singletons. Study conclusions and caveats: CD8+ T cells (on average) carried more expanded clones than CD4+ T cells. Clonal expansion was among the lowest in partial responders at 0.1-3.0 mg/kg, especially CD8+.

V shed 2 bases and J shed 4 bases, with 15 bases lying between them. The CDR3 length is 15 residues. The germline CDR1 and CDR2 sequences are MNHNS and SASEGT. The sample was CD4+ or CD8+ T cells sorted from blood, taken in a trial of the OX40 agonist ivuxolimab. The clonotype was recovered from an adult with an advanced solid tumor such as melanoma, head and neck, liver or kidney cancer. The chain is built from TRBV6-1 and TRBJ2-7; D gene uncertain. CDR3 in amino acids: CASSERRIGSYEQYF. The CDR3 DNA follows: TGTGCCAGCAGTGAACGACGGATAGGGTCTTACGAGCAGTACTTC.